This T cell receptor (beta chain) was captured in a study of T cells in Graves' hyperthyroidism and ophthalmopathy. Amplification targeted TCR beta CDR3 regions from RNA transcripts. The HTBI primer set served for first-round RT-PCR of the TCR CDR3. TCRdb called the multiplex PCR reads again in MiXCR, with one record for every CDR3 protein. The sample yields around 700,000 distinct CDR3 sequences, under 20% seen once. V was trimmed by 1 base and J by 3 bases, leaving 15 bases between them. The germline gives CDR1 SEHNR, CDR2 FQNEAQ (reference sequence). This CDR3 is built from 16 residues. Sequenced input: blood. This receptor was taken from a woman between 50 and 59 years old with Graves' hyperthyroidism that later progressed to Graves' ophthalmopathy. The chain is built from TRBV7-9 and TRBJ1-1; the D gene is possibly TRBD1 (5 bases). The CDR3 here is CASSLGPGTGHTEAFF. The DNA for the CDR3 is TGTGCCAGCAGCTTAGGGCCTGGGACGGGTCACACTGAAGCTTTCTTT.